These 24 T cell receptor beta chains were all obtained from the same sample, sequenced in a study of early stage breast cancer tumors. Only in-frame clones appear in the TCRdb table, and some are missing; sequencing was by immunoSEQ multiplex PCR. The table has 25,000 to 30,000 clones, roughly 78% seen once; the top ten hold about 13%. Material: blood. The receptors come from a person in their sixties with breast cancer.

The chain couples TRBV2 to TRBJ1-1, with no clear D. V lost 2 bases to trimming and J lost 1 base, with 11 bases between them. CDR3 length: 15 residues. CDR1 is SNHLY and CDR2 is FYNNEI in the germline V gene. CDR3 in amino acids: CASSEFGRSNTEAFF. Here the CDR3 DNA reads TGTGCCAGCAGTGAATTTGGCAGATCGAACACTGAAGCTTTCTTT.

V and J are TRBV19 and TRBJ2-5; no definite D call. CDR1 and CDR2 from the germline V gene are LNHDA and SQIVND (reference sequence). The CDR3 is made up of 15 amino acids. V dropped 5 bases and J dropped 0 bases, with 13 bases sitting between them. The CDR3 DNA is TGTGCCAGTAGTCCCCACCAGATGTACCAAGAGACCCAGTACTTC. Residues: CASSPHQMYQETQYF.

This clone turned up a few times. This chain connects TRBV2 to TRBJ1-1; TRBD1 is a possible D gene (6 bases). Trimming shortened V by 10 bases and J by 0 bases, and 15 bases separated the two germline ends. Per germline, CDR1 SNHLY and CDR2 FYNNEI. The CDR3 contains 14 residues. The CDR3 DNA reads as TGTGCCACCTTGCGACAGGACTTGAACACTGAAGCTTTCTTT. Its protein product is CATLRQDLNTEAFF.

The CDR3 sequence: CASSYSRGLSTEAFF. DNA of the CDR3: TGTGCCAGCAGTTACTCCAGGGGGTTAAGCACTGAAGCTTTCTTT. The rearrangement links TRBV6-5 to TRBJ1-1, with 7 bases lining up with TRBD1. Trimming took 0 bases from V and 4 from J; bases not matched to a gene: 5. From germline, CDR1 is MNHEY and CDR2 SVGAGI. The CDR3 loop spans 15 amino acids.

In nucleotides, the CDR3 is TGCGCCAGCAGTCAATTCTCCCAGGGGTTGCGGATCTCTGGGGCCAACGTCCTGACTTTC. Protein product: CASSQFSQGLRISGANVLTF. This chain connects TRBV23-1 to TRBJ2-6; tentatively, D is TRBD1 (6 bases). TRBV23-1 is annotated as an ORF whose role is uncertain. The CDR3 totals 20 residues. V lost 1 base and J 0 bases, leaving 19 bases between the germline ends.

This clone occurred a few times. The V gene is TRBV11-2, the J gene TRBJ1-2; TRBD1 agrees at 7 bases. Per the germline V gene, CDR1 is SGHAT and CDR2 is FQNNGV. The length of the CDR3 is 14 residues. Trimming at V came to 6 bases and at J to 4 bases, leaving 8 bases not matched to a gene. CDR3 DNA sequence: TGTGCCAGCAGGCTTTCGACAGGGACCTATGGCTACACCTTC. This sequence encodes CASRLSTGTYGYTF.

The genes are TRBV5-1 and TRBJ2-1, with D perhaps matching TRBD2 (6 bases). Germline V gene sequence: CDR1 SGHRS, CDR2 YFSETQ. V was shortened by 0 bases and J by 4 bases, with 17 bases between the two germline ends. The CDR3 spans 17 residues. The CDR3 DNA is TGCGCCAGCAGCTTGGCCAGGGCTAGCGCGAGATACAATGAGCAGTTCTTC. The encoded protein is CASSLARASARYNEQFF.

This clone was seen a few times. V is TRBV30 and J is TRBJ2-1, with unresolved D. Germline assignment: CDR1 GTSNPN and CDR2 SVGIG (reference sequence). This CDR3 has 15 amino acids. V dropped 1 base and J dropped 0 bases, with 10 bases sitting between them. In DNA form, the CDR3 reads TGTGCCTGGAGTGGTGAACTAAGCTCCTACAATGAGCAGTTCTTC. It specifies CAWSGELSSYNEQFF.

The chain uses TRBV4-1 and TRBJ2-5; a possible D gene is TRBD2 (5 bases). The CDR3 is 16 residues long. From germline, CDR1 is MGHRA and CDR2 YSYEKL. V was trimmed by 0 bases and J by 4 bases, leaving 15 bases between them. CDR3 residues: CASSQEGITEGETQYF. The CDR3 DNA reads TGCGCCAGCAGCCAAGAGGGAATAACCGAGGGAGAGACCCAGTACTTC.

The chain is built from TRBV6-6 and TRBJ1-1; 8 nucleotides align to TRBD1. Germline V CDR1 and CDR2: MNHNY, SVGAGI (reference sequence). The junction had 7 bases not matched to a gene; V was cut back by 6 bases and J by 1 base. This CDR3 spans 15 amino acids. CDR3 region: CASRHDGTGNTEAFF. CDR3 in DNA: TGTGCCAGCAGGCACGACGGGACAGGGAACACTGAAGCTTTCTTT.

The CDR3 region has the DNA TGTGCCAGCAGTTCTGCGGGTGTCACCTACGAGCAGTACTTC. Residues: CASSSAGVTYEQYF. V usage is TRBV27 and J usage is TRBJ2-7; possibly TRBD2 for D (5 bases). The ends were cut back, 4 bases at V and 2 bases at J, with 12 bases in the middle. This CDR3 spans 14 amino acids. Germline lookup yields CDR1 MNHEY and CDR2 SMNVEV (reference sequence).

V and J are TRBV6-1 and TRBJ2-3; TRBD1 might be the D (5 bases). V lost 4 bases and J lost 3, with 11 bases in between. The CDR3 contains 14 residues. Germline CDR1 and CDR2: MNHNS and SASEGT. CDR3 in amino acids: CASSVGHETDTQYF. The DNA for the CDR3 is TGTGCCAGCAGTGTCGGACACGAAACAGATACGCAGTATTTT.

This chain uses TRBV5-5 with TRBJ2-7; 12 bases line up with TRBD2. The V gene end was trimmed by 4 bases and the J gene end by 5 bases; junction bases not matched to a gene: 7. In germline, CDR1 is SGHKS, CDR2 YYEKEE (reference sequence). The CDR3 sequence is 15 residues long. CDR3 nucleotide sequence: TGTGCCAGCAGCCCCAGACTAGCGGGAGAGGACGAGCAGTACTTC. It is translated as CASSPRLAGEDEQYF. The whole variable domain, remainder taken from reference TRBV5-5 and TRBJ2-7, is DAGVTQSPTHLIKTRGQQVTLRCSPISGHKSVSWYQQVLGQGPQFIFQYYEKEERGRGNFPDRFSARQFPNYSSELNVNALLLGDSALYLCASSPRLAGEDEQYFGPGTRLTVT.

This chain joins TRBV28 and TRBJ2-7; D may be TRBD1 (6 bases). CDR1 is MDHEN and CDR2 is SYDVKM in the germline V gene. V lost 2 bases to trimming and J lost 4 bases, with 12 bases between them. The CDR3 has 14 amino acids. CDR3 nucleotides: TGTGCCAGCAGTTTAGCAGGGGCGGGTTACGAGCAGTACTTC. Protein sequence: CASSLAGAGYEQYF.

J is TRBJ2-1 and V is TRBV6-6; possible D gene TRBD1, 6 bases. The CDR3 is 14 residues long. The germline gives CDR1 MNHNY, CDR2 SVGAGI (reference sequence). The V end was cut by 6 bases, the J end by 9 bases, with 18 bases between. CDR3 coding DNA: TGTGCCAGCAGCCTGGCCAGACAGGTACTTGAGCAGTTCTTC. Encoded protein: CASSLARQVLEQFF.

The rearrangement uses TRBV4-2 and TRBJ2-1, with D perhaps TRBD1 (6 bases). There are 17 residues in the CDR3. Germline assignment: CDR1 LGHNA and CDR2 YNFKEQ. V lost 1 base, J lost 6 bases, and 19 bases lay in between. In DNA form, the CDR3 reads TGTGCCAGCAGCCAAGCCAGGGGCGGGTGGTCAAGCAATGAGCAGTTCTTC. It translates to CASSQARGGWSSNEQFF.

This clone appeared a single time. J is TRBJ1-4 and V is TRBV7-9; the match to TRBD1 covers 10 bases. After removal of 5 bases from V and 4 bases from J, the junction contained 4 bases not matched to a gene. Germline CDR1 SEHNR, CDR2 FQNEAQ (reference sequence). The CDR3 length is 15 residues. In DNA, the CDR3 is TGTGCCAGCAGCCACGGACAGGGGGATAATGAAAAACTGTTTTTT. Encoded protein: CASSHGQGDNEKLFF.

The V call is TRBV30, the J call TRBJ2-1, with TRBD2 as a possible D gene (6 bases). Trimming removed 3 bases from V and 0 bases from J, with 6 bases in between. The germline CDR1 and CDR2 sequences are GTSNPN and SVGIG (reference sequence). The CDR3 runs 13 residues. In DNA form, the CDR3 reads TGTGCCTGGAGCGGGAGCTCCTACAATGAGCAGTTCTTC. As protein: CAWSGSSYNEQFF.

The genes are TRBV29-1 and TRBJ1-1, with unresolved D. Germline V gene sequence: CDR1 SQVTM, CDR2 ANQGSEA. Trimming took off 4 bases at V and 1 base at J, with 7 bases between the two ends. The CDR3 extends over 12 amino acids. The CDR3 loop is CSVGQANTEAFF. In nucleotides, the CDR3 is TGCAGCGTTGGTCAGGCGAACACTGAAGCTTTCTTT.

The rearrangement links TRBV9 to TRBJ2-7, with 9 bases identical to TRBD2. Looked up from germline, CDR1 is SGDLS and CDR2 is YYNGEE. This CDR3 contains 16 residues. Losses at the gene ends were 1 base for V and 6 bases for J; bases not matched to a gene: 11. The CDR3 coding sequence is TGTGCCAGCAGCGTATCGGGCGGGAGGGCCCTCGGCGAGCAGTACTTC. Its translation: CASSVSGGRALGEQYF.

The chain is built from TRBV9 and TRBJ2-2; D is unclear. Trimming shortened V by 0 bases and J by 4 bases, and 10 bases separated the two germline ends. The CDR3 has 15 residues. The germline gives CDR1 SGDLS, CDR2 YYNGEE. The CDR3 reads CASSVVAAATGELFF. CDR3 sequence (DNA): TGTGCCAGCAGCGTAGTAGCTGCCGCCACCGGGGAGCTGTTTTTT. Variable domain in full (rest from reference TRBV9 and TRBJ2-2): DSGVTQTPKHLITATGQRVTLRCSPRSGDLSVYWYQQSLDQGLQFLIQYYNGEERAKGNILERFSAQQFPDLHSELNLSSLELGDSALYFCASSVVAAATGELFFGEGSRLTVL.

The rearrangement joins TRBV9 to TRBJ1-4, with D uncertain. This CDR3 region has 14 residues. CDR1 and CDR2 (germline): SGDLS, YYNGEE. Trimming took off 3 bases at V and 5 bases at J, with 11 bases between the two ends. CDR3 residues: CASSDVFSNEKLFF. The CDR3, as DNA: TGTGCCAGCAGCGATGTTTTCTCGAATGAAAAACTGTTTTTT.

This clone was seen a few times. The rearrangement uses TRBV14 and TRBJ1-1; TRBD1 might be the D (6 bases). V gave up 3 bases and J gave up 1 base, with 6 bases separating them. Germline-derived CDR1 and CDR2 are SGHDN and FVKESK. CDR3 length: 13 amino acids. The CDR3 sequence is CASSQGANTEAFF. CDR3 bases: TGTGCCAGCAGCCAGGGGGCGAACACTGAAGCTTTCTTT.

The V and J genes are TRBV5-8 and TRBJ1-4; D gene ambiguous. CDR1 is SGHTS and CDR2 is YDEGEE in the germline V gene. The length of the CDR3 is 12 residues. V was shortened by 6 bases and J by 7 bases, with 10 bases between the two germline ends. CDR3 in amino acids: CASNRGGEKLFF. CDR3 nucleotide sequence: TGTGCCAGCAACCGCGGAGGTGAAAAACTGTTTTTT.